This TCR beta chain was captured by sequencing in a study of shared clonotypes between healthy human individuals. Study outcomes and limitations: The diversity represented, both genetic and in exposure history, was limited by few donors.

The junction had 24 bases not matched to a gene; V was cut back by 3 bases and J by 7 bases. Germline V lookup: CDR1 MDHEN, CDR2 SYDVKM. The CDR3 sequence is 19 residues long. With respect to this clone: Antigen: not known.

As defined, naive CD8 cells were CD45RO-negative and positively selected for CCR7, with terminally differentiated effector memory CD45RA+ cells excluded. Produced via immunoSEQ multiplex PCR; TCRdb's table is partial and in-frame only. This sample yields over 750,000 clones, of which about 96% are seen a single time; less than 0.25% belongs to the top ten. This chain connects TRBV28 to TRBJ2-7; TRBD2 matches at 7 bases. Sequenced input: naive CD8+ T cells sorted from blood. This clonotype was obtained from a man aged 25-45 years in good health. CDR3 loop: CASSLGGWGYGAKSEEQYF. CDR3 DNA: TGTGCCAGCAGTTTGGGAGGGTGGGGATACGGGGCCAAATCTGAAGAGCAGTACTTC.